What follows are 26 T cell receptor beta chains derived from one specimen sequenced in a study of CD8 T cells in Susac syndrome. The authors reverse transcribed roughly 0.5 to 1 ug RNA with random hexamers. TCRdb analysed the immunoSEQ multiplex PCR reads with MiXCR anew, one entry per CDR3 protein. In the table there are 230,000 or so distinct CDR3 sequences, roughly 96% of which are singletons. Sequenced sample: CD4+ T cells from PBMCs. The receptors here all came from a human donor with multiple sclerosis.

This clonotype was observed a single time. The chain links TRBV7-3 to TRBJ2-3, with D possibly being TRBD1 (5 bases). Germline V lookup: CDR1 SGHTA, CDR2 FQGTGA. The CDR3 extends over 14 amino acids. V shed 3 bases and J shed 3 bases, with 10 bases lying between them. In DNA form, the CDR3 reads TGTGCCAGCAGCTTTGACAGAACAACAGATACGCAGTATTTT. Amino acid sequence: CASSFDRTTDTQYF.

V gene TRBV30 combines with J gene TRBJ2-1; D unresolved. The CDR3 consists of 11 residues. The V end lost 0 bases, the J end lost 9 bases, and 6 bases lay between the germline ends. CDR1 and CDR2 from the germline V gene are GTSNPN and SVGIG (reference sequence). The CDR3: CAWSVLFEQFF. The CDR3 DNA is TGTGCCTGGAGTGTACTATTTGAGCAGTTCTTC.

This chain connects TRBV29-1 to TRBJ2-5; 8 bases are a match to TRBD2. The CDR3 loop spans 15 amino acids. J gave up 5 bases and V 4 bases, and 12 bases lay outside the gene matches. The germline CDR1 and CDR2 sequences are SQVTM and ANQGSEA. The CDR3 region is CSVVAVRLARETQYF. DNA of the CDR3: TGCAGCGTTGTAGCTGTTAGACTAGCGCGGGAGACCCAGTACTTC.

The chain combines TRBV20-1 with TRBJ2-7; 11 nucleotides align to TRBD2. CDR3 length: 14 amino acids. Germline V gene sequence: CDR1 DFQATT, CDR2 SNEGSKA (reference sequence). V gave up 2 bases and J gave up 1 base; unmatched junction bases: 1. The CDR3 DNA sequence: TGCAGTGCTAGATTAGCGGGAGGGTCCTACGAGCAGTACTTC. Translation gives CSARLAGGSYEQYF.

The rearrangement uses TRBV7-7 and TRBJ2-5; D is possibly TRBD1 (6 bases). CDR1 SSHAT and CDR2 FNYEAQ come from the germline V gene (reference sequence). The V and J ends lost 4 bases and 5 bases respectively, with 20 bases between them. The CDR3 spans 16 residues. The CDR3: CASSYSTGSRGETQYF. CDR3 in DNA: TGTGCCAGCAGCTACTCAACAGGGTCCCGAGGGGAGACCCAGTACTTC.

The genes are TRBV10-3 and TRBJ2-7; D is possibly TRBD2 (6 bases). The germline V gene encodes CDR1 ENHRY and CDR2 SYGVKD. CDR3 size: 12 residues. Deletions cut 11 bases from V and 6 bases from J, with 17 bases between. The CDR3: CAAGPTTGEQYF. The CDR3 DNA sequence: TGTGCCGCGGGACCGACAACGGGCGAGCAGTACTTC.

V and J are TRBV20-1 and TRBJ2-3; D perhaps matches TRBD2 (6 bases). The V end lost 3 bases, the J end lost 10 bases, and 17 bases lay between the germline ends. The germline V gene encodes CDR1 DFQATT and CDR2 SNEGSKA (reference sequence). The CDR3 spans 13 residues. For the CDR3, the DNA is TGCAGTGCTAGCTCCACGCCTGGGACTTCGCAGTATTTT. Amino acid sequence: CSASSTPGTSQYF.

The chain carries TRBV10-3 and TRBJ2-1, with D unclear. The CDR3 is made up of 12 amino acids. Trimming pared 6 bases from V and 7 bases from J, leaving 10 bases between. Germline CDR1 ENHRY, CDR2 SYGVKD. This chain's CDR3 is CAIRETRNEQFF. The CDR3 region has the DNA TGTGCCATCAGAGAGACTCGGAATGAGCAGTTCTTC.

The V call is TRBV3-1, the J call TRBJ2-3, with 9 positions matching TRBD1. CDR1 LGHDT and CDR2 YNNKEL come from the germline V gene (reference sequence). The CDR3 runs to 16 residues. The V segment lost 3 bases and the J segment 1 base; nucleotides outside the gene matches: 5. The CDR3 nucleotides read TGTGCCAGCAGCCAGAGGGGACAGGGTCGCACAGATACGCAGTATTTT. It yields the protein CASSQRGQGRTDTQYF.

CDR3 amino acids: CASSYATLAGAQDEQFF. Here the CDR3 DNA reads TGTGCCAGCAGTTACGCGACACTAGCGGGAGCACAGGATGAGCAGTTCTTC. V and J are TRBV12-3 or TRBV12-4 and TRBJ2-1, with 11 bases lining up with TRBD2. The CDR3 covers 17 residues. The ends lost 4 bases at V and 8 bases at J; junction bases unmatched: 13.

The CDR3 here is CASSSDINTGELFF. DNA of the CDR3: TGCGCCAGCAGCTCGGACATTAACACCGGGGAGCTGTTTTTT. V gene TRBV5-1 combines with J gene TRBJ2-2; the D gene is possibly TRBD1 (5 bases). Trimming cost V 3 bases and J 2 bases, with 8 bases left between them. Looked up from germline, CDR1 is SGHRS and CDR2 is YFSETQ. There are 14 residues in the CDR3.

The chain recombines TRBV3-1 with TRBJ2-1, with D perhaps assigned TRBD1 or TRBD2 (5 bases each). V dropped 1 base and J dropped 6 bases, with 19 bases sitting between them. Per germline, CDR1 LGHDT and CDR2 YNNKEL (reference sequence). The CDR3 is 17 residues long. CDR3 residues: CASSQGGWGTLSNEQFF. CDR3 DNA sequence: TGTGCCAGCAGCCAAGGGGGCTGGGGGACCTTATCCAATGAGCAGTTCTTC.

The CDR3: CASSFRTENTEAFF. Here the CDR3 DNA reads TGTGCCAGCAGTTTTAGGACGGAGAACACTGAAGCTTTCTTT. The V gene is TRBV12-3 or TRBV12-4, the J gene TRBJ1-1, with D unresolved. V was cut by 3 bases and J by 1 base, with 9 bases left in between. This CDR3 comprises 14 residues.

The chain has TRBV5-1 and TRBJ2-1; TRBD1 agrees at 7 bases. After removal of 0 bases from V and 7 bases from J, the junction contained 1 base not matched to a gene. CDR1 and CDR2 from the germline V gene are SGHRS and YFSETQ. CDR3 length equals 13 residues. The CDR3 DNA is TGCGCCAGCAGCTTGGACAGGGGTAATGAGCAGTTCTTC. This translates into CASSLDRGNEQFF.

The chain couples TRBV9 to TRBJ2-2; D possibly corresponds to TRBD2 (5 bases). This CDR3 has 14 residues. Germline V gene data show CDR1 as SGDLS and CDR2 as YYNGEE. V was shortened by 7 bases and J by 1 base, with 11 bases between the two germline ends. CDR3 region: CASGDYWNTGELFF. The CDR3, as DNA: TGTGCCAGCGGAGACTACTGGAACACCGGGGAGCTGTTTTTT.

CDR3 in DNA: TGCGCCAGCAGCATACAACCGACAGGGTCCTACAATGAGCAGTTCTTC. It specifies CASSIQPTGSYNEQFF. V is TRBV5-1 and J is TRBJ2-1, with 7 bases fitting TRBD1. The CDR3 spans 16 residues. Germline CDR1 is SGHRS and CDR2 is YFSETQ. V shed 4 bases and J 1 base; nucleotides not matched to a gene: 8.

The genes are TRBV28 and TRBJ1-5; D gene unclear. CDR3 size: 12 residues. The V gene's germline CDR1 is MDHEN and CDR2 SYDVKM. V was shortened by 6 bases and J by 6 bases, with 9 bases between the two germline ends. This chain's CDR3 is CASSTERQPQHF. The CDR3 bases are TGTGCCAGCAGCACAGAGCGTCAGCCCCAGCATTTT.

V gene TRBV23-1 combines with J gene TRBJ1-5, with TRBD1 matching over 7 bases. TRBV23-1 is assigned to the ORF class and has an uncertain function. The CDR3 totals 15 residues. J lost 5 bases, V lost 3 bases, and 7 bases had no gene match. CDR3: CASSQWGQSDQPQHF. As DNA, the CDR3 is TGCGCCAGCAGTCAGTGGGGACAGAGTGATCAGCCCCAGCATTTT.

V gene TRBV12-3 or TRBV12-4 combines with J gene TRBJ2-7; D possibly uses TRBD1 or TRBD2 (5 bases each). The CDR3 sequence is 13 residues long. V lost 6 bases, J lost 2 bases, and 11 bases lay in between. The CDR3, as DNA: TGTGCCAGCAGGGGGGACGGGGCCTACGAGCAGTACTTC. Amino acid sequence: CASRGDGAYEQYF.

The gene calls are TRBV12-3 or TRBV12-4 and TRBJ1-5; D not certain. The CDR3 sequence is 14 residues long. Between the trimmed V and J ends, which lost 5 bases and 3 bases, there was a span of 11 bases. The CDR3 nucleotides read TGTGCCAGCAGTCCTCGACTCCCCAATCAGCCCCAGCATTTT. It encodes CASSPRLPNQPQHF.

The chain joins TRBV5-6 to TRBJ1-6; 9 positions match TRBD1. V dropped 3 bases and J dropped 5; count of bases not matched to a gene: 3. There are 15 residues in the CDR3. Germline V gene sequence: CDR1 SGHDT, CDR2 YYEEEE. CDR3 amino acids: CASSWDRVNNSPLHF. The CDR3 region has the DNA TGTGCCAGCAGCTGGGACAGGGTTAATAATTCACCCCTCCACTTT.

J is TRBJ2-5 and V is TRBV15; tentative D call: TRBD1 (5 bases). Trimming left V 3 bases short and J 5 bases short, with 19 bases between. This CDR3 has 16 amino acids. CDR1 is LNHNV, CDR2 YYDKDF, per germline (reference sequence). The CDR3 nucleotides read TGTGCCACCAGCAGGGGTGGGATTGGGGCCCGGGAGACCCAGTACTTC. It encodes CATSRGGIGARETQYF.

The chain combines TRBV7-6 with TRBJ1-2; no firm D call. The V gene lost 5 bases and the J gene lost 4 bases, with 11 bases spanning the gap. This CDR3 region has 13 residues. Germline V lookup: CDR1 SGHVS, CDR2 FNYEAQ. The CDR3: CASSRDTFYGYTF. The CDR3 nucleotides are TGTGCCAGCAGCCGAGACACGTTCTATGGCTACACCTTC.

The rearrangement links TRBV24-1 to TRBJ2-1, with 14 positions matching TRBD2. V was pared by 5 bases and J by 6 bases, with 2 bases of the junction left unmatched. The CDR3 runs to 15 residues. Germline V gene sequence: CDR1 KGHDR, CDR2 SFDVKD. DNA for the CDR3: TGTGCCACCAGTGCCGGACTAGCGGGAGGCAATGAGCAGTTCTTC. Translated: CATSAGLAGGNEQFF.

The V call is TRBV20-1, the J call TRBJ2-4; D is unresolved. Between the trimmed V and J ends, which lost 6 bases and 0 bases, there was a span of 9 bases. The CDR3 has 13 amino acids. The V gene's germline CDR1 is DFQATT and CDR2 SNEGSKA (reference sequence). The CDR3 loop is CSAEVGAKNIQYF. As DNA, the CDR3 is TGCAGTGCGGAAGTCGGAGCCAAAAACATTCAGTACTTC.

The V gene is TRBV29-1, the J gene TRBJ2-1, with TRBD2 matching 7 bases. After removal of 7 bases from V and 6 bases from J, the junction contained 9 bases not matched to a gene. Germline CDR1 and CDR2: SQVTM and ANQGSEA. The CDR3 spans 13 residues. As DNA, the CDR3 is TGCAGCGCTGCGGGAGCCTACCCCAATGAGCAGTTCTTC. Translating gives CSAAGAYPNEQFF.